This paragraph reports one T cell receptor (beta chain). Its antigen is as yet unknown. Primers: 60 Vbeta forward and 13 Jbeta reverse. The protocol was immunoSEQ multiplex PCR, while the TCRdb copy is restricted to in-frame clones and leaves out a portion. The sample holds roughly 190,000 clones; roughly 80% are singletons and the top ten take roughly 2%. CDR3 size: 15 residues. Trimming pared 2 bases from V and 2 bases from J, leaving 12 bases between. Germline CDR1 is WNHNN and CDR2 is SYGVQD (reference sequence). This sample stems from a study of cytomegalovirus exposure and HLA in healthy donors. The overall study: Among the 300 to 500 donors who were genotyped, approximately 83% fell in the genetic ancestry cluster that is associated with self-reported Caucasian donors.

General study results and limits: Immune exposure was documented only through CMV serostatus. In an earlier analysis, in 620 or so donors, most V segments appeared productive either ~87% or ~30% of the time.

This receptor was identified in a woman aged 25 to 45 in good health and CMV-seropositive. This sequence joins TRBV10-1 and TRBJ1-2, with D possibly TRBD1 on 6 matching bases. Material for sequencing was PBMCs. The CDR3 protein is CASSEPQGRNYGYTF. DNA for the CDR3: TGCGCCAGCAGTGAGCCACAGGGTCGAAACTATGGCTACACCTTC.